The 19 T cell receptor beta chains below were found in one sample sequenced in a study of blood T cell repertoires in COVID-19. TCRdb's table, derived via immunoSEQ multiplex PCR, lists solely in-frame clones and lacks some. Among 650,000 to 800,000 clones listed, about 90% were seen once. The sequencing sample was made of peripheral blood. The receptors stem from a woman aged 18-35 years with acute or convalescent COVID-19.

J is TRBJ1-1 and V is TRBV20-1; unclear D gene. V gave up 3 bases and J gave up 5 bases, with 7 bases separating them. Germline values: CDR1 DFQATT, CDR2 SNEGSKA (reference sequence). CDR3 length: 11 residues. The CDR3 sequence: CSARPGTEAFF. The CDR3 nucleotides read TGCAGTGCTAGGCCGGGTACTGAAGCTTTCTTT.

The chain links TRBV29-1 to TRBJ1-2; a possible D gene is TRBD1 (6 bases). Trimming took 2 bases from V and 1 from J, leaving 17 bases between them. The length of the CDR3 is 16 residues. Germline V gene sequence: CDR1 SQVTM, CDR2 ANQGSEA. The CDR3 reads CSVEYRGAGSNYGYTF. For the CDR3, the DNA is TGCAGCGTTGAATATCGGGGGGCAGGGAGTAACTATGGCTACACCTTC.

J is TRBJ1-1 and V is TRBV6-2 or TRBV6-3; tentatively, D is TRBD1 (6 bases). This CDR3 region has 14 residues. Trimming took 1 base from V and 0 from J, leaving 6 bases between them. The germline V gene encodes CDR1 MNHEY and CDR2 SVGEGT. The CDR3 nucleotides read TGTGCCAGCAGTTACTGGACAGTGAACACTGAAGCTTTCTTT. Amino acids: CASSYWTVNTEAFF.

The chain links TRBV6-5 to TRBJ1-1; D possibly corresponds to TRBD1 (6 bases). CDR1 is MNHEY, CDR2 SVGAGI, per germline. This CDR3 is built from 14 residues. V lost 7 bases and J 5 bases, leaving 17 bases between the germline ends. The DNA of the CDR3 is TGTGCCAGCAACGACAGGTCGGAGATTACTGAAGCTTTCTTT. It translates to CASNDRSEITEAFF.

The rearrangement links TRBV12-5 to TRBJ2-1; TRBD2 matches at 9 bases. V was pared by 4 bases and J by 7 bases, with 11 bases of the junction left unmatched. Per the germline V gene, CDR1 is LGHNT and CDR2 is FRNRAP. This CDR3 region has 16 residues. The CDR3 loop reads CASGSAPRGGRNEQFF. DNA for the CDR3: TGTGCTAGTGGTTCCGCCCCGCGGGGGGGCAGGAATGAGCAGTTCTTC.

The chain joins TRBV6-2 or TRBV6-3 to TRBJ1-2; D is unresolved. The germline gives CDR1 MNHEY, CDR2 SVGEGT. V gave up 2 bases and J gave up 4 bases, with 11 bases separating them. This CDR3 contains 14 residues. The chain's CDR3 is CASSYEAGIYGYTF. CDR3 sequence (DNA): TGTGCCAGCAGTTACGAAGCCGGGATCTATGGCTACACCTTC.

The chain employs TRBV6-2 or TRBV6-3 and TRBJ2-3; 8 nucleotides align to TRBD2. The CDR3 consists of 14 residues. In germline, CDR1 is MNHEY, CDR2 SVGEGT. V lost 5 bases, J lost 0 bases, and 1 base stayed unmatched. CDR3 sequence (DNA): TGTGCCAGCAGTGGCGGGGGGAGCACAGATACGCAGTATTTT. It encodes CASSGGGSTDTQYF.

The count of this clone is one. In DNA form, the CDR3 reads TGTGCCAGCAGCACTTGGGAGGGAATGAACACTGAAGCTTTCTTT. Translated: CASSTWEGMNTEAFF. The rearrangement uses TRBV9 and TRBJ1-1; no definite D call. V dropped 4 bases and J dropped 0 bases, with 13 bases sitting between them. CDR3 length: 15 amino acids. Germline CDR1 and CDR2: SGDLS and YYNGEE.

The chain is built from TRBV6-5 and TRBJ2-3; a possible D gene is TRBD1 (5 bases). Germline V gives CDR1 MNHEY, CDR2 SVGAGI. The V gene lost 7 bases and the J gene lost 2 bases, with 10 bases spanning the gap. There are 13 residues in the CDR3. DNA for the CDR3: TGTGCCAGCAATATAGGGGACACAGATACGCAGTATTTT. Amino acids: CASNIGDTDTQYF.

The CDR3 here is CASSQAWGGHYYGYTF. CDR3 nucleotides: TGTGCCAGCAGCCAAGCCTGGGGGGGACATTACTATGGCTACACCTTC. The rearrangement joins TRBV3-1 (or the pseudogene TRBV3-2) to TRBJ1-2, with D possibly TRBD1 on 6 matching bases. Germline CDR1 LGHDT, CDR2 YNNKEL (reference sequence). The ends were cut back, 1 base at V and 3 bases at J, with 15 bases in the middle. The CDR3 consists of 16 residues.

The chain joins TRBV19 to TRBJ2-2; D possibly corresponds to TRBD1 (6 bases). The germline V gene has CDR1 LNHDA and CDR2 SQIVND (reference sequence). Between the trimmed V and J ends, which lost 4 bases and 0 bases, there was a span of 12 bases. CDR3 length equals 16 residues. The CDR3 region has the DNA TGTGCCAGTAGTAGGGGGACAACTCCGAACACCGGGGAGCTGTTTTTT. Encoded protein: CASSRGTTPNTGELFF.

The gene calls are TRBV7-4 and TRBJ1-6, with TRBD1 matching over 9 bases. Germline values: CDR1 SGHVT, CDR2 SQSDAQ. Trimming took 5 bases from V and 9 from J; bases not matched to a gene: 11. CDR3 size: 16 residues. DNA for the CDR3: TGTGCCAGCAGCCCAAGCCCCGGGACAGGGTGTTCACCCCTCCACTTT. It specifies CASSPSPGTGCSPLHF.

The rearrangement uses TRBV3-1 (or the pseudogene TRBV3-2) and TRBJ1-2; D remains ambiguous. V was clipped by 3 bases and J by 4 bases, with 15 bases between them. Germline V CDR1 and CDR2: LGHDT, YNNKEL (reference sequence). This CDR3 spans 15 amino acids. The CDR3: CASSHSDLLGYGYTF. CDR3 DNA sequence: TGTGCCAGCAGCCACTCCGACCTACTAGGCTATGGCTACACCTTC.

This sequence joins TRBV3-1 (or the pseudogene TRBV3-2) and TRBJ1-2; 8 bases are a match to TRBD1. The CDR3 sequence is 14 residues long. J was trimmed by 4 bases and V by 4 bases; bases with no gene match: 5. Germline lookup yields CDR1 LGHDT and CDR2 YNNKEL (reference sequence). CDR3 region: CASSPTGTGYGYTF. CDR3 sequence (DNA): TGTGCCAGCAGCCCGACAGGGACAGGCTATGGCTACACCTTC.

The table lists this clone with a few counts. The J gene is TRBJ1-1, the V gene TRBV19; 8 bases agree with TRBD1. This CDR3 comprises 13 residues. V gave up 8 bases and J gave up 0 bases; unmatched junction bases: 2. Germline assignment: CDR1 LNHDA and CDR2 SQIVND (reference sequence). CDR3 protein: CASEQGVNTEAFF. CDR3 bases: TGTGCCAGTGAACAGGGGGTGAACACTGAAGCTTTCTTT.

This clone appeared once. The chain is built from TRBV5-1 and TRBJ2-1; 11 nucleotides line up with TRBD2. Trimming cost V 3 bases and J 7 bases; bases outside gene matches: 12. CDR1 is SGHRS, CDR2 YFSETQ, per germline. This CDR3 contains 17 residues. The CDR3 sequence: CASSWKLAGEGFNEQFF. The DNA of the CDR3 is TGCGCCAGCAGCTGGAAACTAGCGGGGGAAGGTTTTAATGAGCAGTTCTTC.

The rearrangement joins TRBV6-5 to TRBJ1-5; no reliable D call. Germline assignment: CDR1 MNHEY and CDR2 SVGAGI. The CDR3 length is 13 residues. V gave up 4 bases and J gave up 11 bases, with 15 bases separating them. CDR3 DNA sequence: TGTGCCAGCAGTTTGGAACAGAATATGGCCCAGCATTTT. Translated, it gives CASSLEQNMAQHF.

The V and J genes are TRBV7-2 and TRBJ1-5, with 10 positions matching TRBD1. The trim removed 1 base at V and 9 bases at J, leaving 9 bases unmatched. This CDR3 has 16 residues. Germline CDR1 and CDR2: SGHTA and FQGNSA. CDR3 in amino acids: CASSLVGQGSFSPQHF. In DNA, the CDR3 is TGTGCCAGCAGCTTAGTGGGACAGGGGTCCTTCTCGCCCCAGCATTTT.

V and J are TRBV6-5 and TRBJ1-6, with a weak D call TRBD1 (6 bases). CDR1 and CDR2 (germline): MNHEY, SVGAGI. The V end was cut by 8 bases, the J end by 7 bases, with 12 bases between. There are 13 residues in the CDR3. The CDR3 here is CASRTRGNSPLHF. As DNA, the CDR3 is TGTGCCAGCCGGACAAGGGGGAATTCACCCCTCCACTTT.